The 24 T cell receptor beta chains below all came from one sample that was sequenced in a study of T-cell reconstitution after alpha-beta-depleted transplantation in children. During its preparation, the TCRbeta library received unique molecular identifiers. From the PCR reads, TCRdb called clonotypes with MiXCR, one entry per CDR3 protein. The table shows some 550,000 distinct CDR3 sequences, with about 17% occurring only once. Specimen: PBMCs from the stem cell graft donor, collected from the stem cell graft. These receptors were collected from a human donor who donated a stem cell graft to a child with acute lymphoblastic leukemia.

The chain is built from TRBV4-1 and TRBJ2-5; TRBD2 agrees at 9 bases. With V trimmed by 6 bases and J by 0 bases, 11 bases remained unmatched. The CDR3 loop spans 17 amino acids. Germline CDR1 and CDR2: MGHRA and YSYEKL. Here the CDR3 reads CASSRLAGTTYQETQYF. CDR3 in DNA: TGCGCCAGCAGTCGTCTAGCGGGGACCACGTACCAAGAGACCCAGTACTTC.

This clonotype occurred a few times. CDR3 residues: CASSVWTSGDEQYF. CDR3 coding DNA: TGTGCCAGCAGCGTATGGACTAGCGGCGACGAGCAGTACTTC. V gene TRBV9 combines with J gene TRBJ2-7; 10 nucleotides agree with TRBD2. Germline V lookup: CDR1 SGDLS, CDR2 YYNGEE. The CDR3 has 14 amino acids. The V and J ends lost 1 base and 5 bases, in that order; junction bases with no gene match: 3.

The CDR3 protein is CASSLEQYNEQFF. In nucleotides, the CDR3 is TGTGCCAGCAGTTTGGAGCAGTACAATGAGCAGTTCTTC. The V call is TRBV12-3 or TRBV12-4, the J call TRBJ2-1; D is uncertain. The CDR3 spans 13 residues. With 3 bases removed from V and 4 bases from J, the gap between germline ends came to 7 bases.

This chain links TRBV28 with TRBJ1-1, with 9 bases matching TRBD1. V trimming: 2 bases; J trimming: 1 base; junction bases outside the gene matches: 8. CDR3 size: 17 residues. Per the germline V gene, CDR1 is MDHEN and CDR2 is SYDVKM. CDR3 in DNA: TGTGCCAGCAGTTTAACAGGGGGCGGATTCTCGAACACTGAAGCTTTCTTT. This sequence encodes CASSLTGGGFSNTEAFF.

This chain uses TRBV20-1 with TRBJ2-2, with 10 bases identical to TRBD2. The CDR3 covers 14 residues. Germline V lookup: CDR1 DFQATT, CDR2 SNEGSKA (reference sequence). V shed 1 base, J shed 6 bases, and the junction held 2 bases outside the gene matches. CDR3 residues: CSARVAGGPGELFF. DNA for the CDR3: TGCAGTGCTAGAGTAGCGGGAGGACCCGGGGAGCTGTTTTTT.

The rearrangement joins TRBV3-1 to TRBJ1-1; D unclear. The ends were cut back, 1 base at V and 1 base at J, with 7 bases in the middle. CDR3 size: 14 residues. CDR1 is LGHDT and CDR2 is YNNKEL in the germline V gene (reference sequence). CDR3 coding DNA: TGTGCCAGCAGCCAAGGGCTGCGGAACACTGAAGCTTTCTTT. It specifies CASSQGLRNTEAFF. Based on the CDR3 plus reference TRBV3-1 and TRBJ1-1, the full variable domain is DTAVSQTPKYLVTQMGNDKSIKCEQNLGHDTMYWYKQDSKKFLKIMFSYNNKELIINETVPNRFSPKSPDKAHLNLHINSLELGDSAVYFCASSQGLRNTEAFFGQGTRLTVV.

Of note for this clonotype: Given a much more abundant clone one base away, this may be a read error. The chain carries TRBV11-1 and TRBJ2-4; 7 bases line up with TRBD1. V trimming: 8 bases; J trimming: 1 base; junction bases outside the gene matches: 8. Germline lookup yields CDR1 SGHAT and CDR2 FQDESV (reference sequence). CDR3 length: 15 residues. The DNA for the CDR3 is TGTGCCAGCTGCACAGGGGAGTCGGCCAAAAACATTCAGTACTTC. Its protein is CASCTGESAKNIQYF.

The V and J genes are TRBV4-1 and TRBJ2-7, with a weak D call TRBD1 (6 bases). The CDR3 is 15 residues long. Trimming shortened V by 3 bases and J by 0 bases, and 12 bases separated the two germline ends. Germline V gene lookup returns CDR1 MGHRA and CDR2 YSYEKL. The CDR3 sequence is CASSHQGTASYEQYF. CDR3 nucleotides: TGCGCCAGCAGCCACCAGGGGACGGCCTCCTACGAGCAGTACTTC.

This chain joins TRBV6-5 and TRBJ1-2, with 8 bases lining up with TRBD1. This CDR3 has 13 residues. V lost 4 bases and J lost 7; bases outside the gene matches: 5. The V gene's germline CDR1 is MNHEY and CDR2 SVGAGI. CDR3 amino acids: CASSFVDRAGYTF. For the CDR3, the DNA is TGTGCCAGCAGTTTCGTGGACAGGGCTGGCTACACCTTC.

This clonotype appeared a few times. The chain couples TRBV25-1 to TRBJ1-1; D might be TRBD1 (5 bases). This CDR3 region has 13 residues. With 2 bases removed from V and 6 bases from J, the gap between germline ends came to 10 bases. CDR1 and CDR2 from the germline V gene are MGHDK and SYGVNS. The CDR3 protein is CASSERGYAEAFF. CDR3 DNA sequence: TGTGCCAGCAGTGAACGGGGGTACGCTGAAGCTTTCTTT.

This clonotype has a handful of counts. The chain uses TRBV29-1 and TRBJ2-3; D gene uncertain. With 7 bases removed from V and 0 bases from J, the gap between germline ends came to 11 bases. CDR1 is SQVTM, CDR2 ANQGSEA, per germline. This CDR3 contains 13 residues. The CDR3 DNA is TGCAGCGGATCCTTTGACAGCACAGATACGCAGTATTTT. Translated: CSGSFDSTDTQYF.

This clonotype has a handful of counts. The V and J genes are TRBV3-1 and TRBJ2-1; 11 bases line up with TRBD2. Germline V gives CDR1 LGHDT, CDR2 YNNKEL (reference sequence). V lost 4 bases and J lost 0; bases outside the gene matches: 8. The CDR3 spans 18 residues. The DNA of the CDR3 is TGTGCCAGCAGCCCTAGCGGGAGGCTTTATGGCTCCTACAATGAGCAGTTCTTC. Its protein product is CASSPSGRLYGSYNEQFF.

This clonotype showed up just a few times. This sequence joins TRBV5-1 and TRBJ1-2, with TRBD1 identical over 7 bases. Trimming at V came to 7 bases and at J to 8 bases, leaving 17 bases not matched to a gene. Germline V gene sequence: CDR1 SGHRS, CDR2 YFSETQ. This CDR3 is 15 amino acids long. The CDR3 DNA sequence: TGCGCCAGCTCTTCCCGACAGGGAGGCTTCTGGGGCTACACCTTC. Translated: CASSSRQGGFWGYTF.

The chain carries TRBV27 and TRBJ2-7, with TRBD1 matching over 9 bases. Looked up from germline, CDR1 is MNHEY and CDR2 is SMNVEV (reference sequence). CDR3 length equals 17 residues. The trim removed 6 bases at V and 3 bases at J, leaving 15 bases unmatched. CDR3 region: CASSYRGQGLNLYEQYF. The CDR3 DNA follows: TGTGCCAGCAGCTATAGGGGACAGGGCCTCAACCTCTACGAGCAGTACTTC.

The chain links TRBV4-1 to TRBJ2-7, with 11 bases that match TRBD2. The CDR3 extends over 15 amino acids. CDR1 MGHRA and CDR2 YSYEKL come from the germline V gene. With 4 bases clipped from V and 2 bases from J, the junction kept 4 bases outside the gene matches. The DNA for the CDR3 is TGCGCCAGCAGCCCATCGGGACTAGCGGCCTACGAGCAGTACTTC. This codes for CASSPSGLAAYEQYF.

The J gene is TRBJ1-1, the V gene TRBV27, with D perhaps TRBD1 (5 bases). CDR3 length: 15 amino acids. Germline CDR1 MNHEY, CDR2 SMNVEV (reference sequence). Trimming shortened V by 7 bases and J by 1 base, and 16 bases separated the two germline ends. CDR3 sequence (DNA): TGTGCCAGCAATCGACTCGGGACCGCGAACACTGAAGCTTTCTTT. It yields the protein CASNRLGTANTEAFF.

J is TRBJ2-1 and V is TRBV14, with 11 bases lining up with TRBD2. The trim removed 3 bases at V and 7 bases at J, leaving 17 bases unmatched. The germline gives CDR1 SGHDN, CDR2 FVKESK. The CDR3 is 19 residues long. CDR3 region: CASSHPGPRGTSGRNEQFF. The CDR3 DNA is TGTGCCAGCAGCCACCCGGGACCCAGGGGAACTAGCGGGAGAAATGAGCAGTTCTTC.

This clonotype was detected only a few times. In DNA, the CDR3 is TGTGCCAGCAGTTTAGTAGGGACAGGGGCCCGCGAGCAGTACTTC. This gives the protein CASSLVGTGAREQYF. The chain carries TRBV12-3 or TRBV12-4 and TRBJ2-7; the match to TRBD1 covers 10 bases. After removal of 1 base from V and 6 bases from J, the junction contained 6 bases not matched to a gene. The CDR3 covers 15 residues.

The chain combines TRBV5-1 with TRBJ2-5; D might be TRBD1 (6 bases). The ends were cut back, 0 bases at V and 2 bases at J, with 17 bases in the middle. Germline V gene sequence: CDR1 SGHRS, CDR2 YFSETQ. There are 17 residues in the CDR3. CDR3 sequence reads: CASSLARGTYSQETQYF. CDR3 DNA: TGCGCCAGCAGCTTGGCCAGGGGAACGTACTCTCAAGAGACCCAGTACTTC.

The V gene is TRBV21-1, the J gene TRBJ2-5; the D call in the table, TRBD2, was not verified against the DNA. TRBV21-1 is a documented pseudogene. This CDR3 comprises 15 residues. CDR3 nucleotides: TGTGCCAGCAGCAGCTCTGGCGGGATAAAAGAGACCCAGTACTTC. The encoded protein is CASSSSGGIKETQYF.

The CDR3 sequence: CATSAEGGPDEAFF. In DNA, the CDR3 is TGTGCCACCAGCGCCGAGGGAGGACCGGATGAAGCTTTCTTT. The chain employs TRBV15 and TRBJ1-1; D not resolved. The CDR3 is 14 residues long. Germline values: CDR1 LNHNV, CDR2 YYDKDF (reference sequence). V shed 5 bases and J shed 7 bases, with 17 bases lying between them.

This clonotype has only a few counts. This rearrangement joins TRBV5-8 to TRBJ2-1; D perhaps matches TRBD2 (6 bases). Germline V gene lookup returns CDR1 SGHTS and CDR2 YDEGEE. The CDR3 is made up of 17 amino acids. Trimming removed 0 bases at V and 0 bases at J, with 13 bases between. The CDR3 region has the DNA TGTGCCAGCAGCTTGGGGGGACTCACGAGCTCCTACAATGAGCAGTTCTTC. Protein: CASSLGGLTSSYNEQFF.

This clonotype has a handful of counts. The genes are TRBV11-3 and TRBJ2-1; 7 bases align to TRBD2. Germline-derived CDR1 and CDR2 are SGHNT and YENEEA. The CDR3 covers 17 residues. V trimming: 1 base; J trimming: 9 bases; junction bases outside the gene matches: 15. The DNA of the CDR3 is TGTGCCAGCAGCTTAGGGGGCCTAGCGGCCGCGTTAGGTGAGCAGTTCTTC. This sequence encodes CASSLGGLAAALGEQFF. Full variable domain (rest looked up from reference TRBV11-3 and TRBJ2-1): EAGVVQSPRYKIIEKKQPVAFWCNPISGHNTLYWYLQNLGQGPELLIRYENEEAVDDSQLPKDRFSAERLKGVDSTLKIQPAELGDSAVYLCASSLGGLAAALGEQFFGPGTRLTVL.

This chain uses TRBV4-1 with TRBJ2-1; 10 bases are a match to TRBD2. Trimming removed 1 base from V and 4 bases from J; junction bases left unmatched: 10. CDR3 length: 18 residues. Per the germline V gene, CDR1 is MGHRA and CDR2 is YSYEKL. The CDR3 region is CASSQGRSGRAVYNEQFF. In DNA, the CDR3 is TGCGCCAGCAGCCAAGGTCGGAGCGGGAGGGCCGTATACAATGAGCAGTTCTTC.